This T cell receptor (beta chain) was captured in a study of cytomegalovirus exposure and HLA in healthy donors. Here immunoSEQ multiplex PCR was the method, and the copy in TCRdb shows in-frame clones only, minus some. Here the sample spans some 220,000 clones, about 90% being singletons. Trimming cost V 5 bases and J 0 bases, with 22 bases left between them. CDR1 MRHNA and CDR2 SNTAGT come from the germline V gene. This CDR3 contains 19 residues. This receptor was identified in a woman under 30 in good health and CMV-seronegative. The chain couples TRBV6-4 to TRBJ2-2; a weak D match, TRBD2 (6 bases). The source material was PBMCs. In DNA, the CDR3 is TGTGCCAGCAGTCGGGACTGGACGAAGGGACGTACGAACACCGGGGAGCTGTTTTTT. Its translation: CASSRDWTKGRTNTGELFF.